These T cell receptor beta chains were read from a single sample in a study of spatial heterogeneity in lung cancer. Via MiXCR, TCRdb re-called the 5' RACE reads, giving one row per CDR3 protein. Altogether tens of thousands of distinct CDR3 sequences are present, under 7.5% being singletons, with the ten largest covering around 42%. This sample comprised PBMCs, obtained at surgery. Receptors originate from a female donor with early-stage non-small cell lung cancer. Each CDR3 is given with its conserved first and last residue. Each record gives: V gene, D gene, clone size, J gene, CDR3 DNA, CDR3 protein. D genes are given only for firm matches. Not all rows give a size; the values are once, few, many and, for expanded clones, a class.

TRBV6-1	-	many	TRBJ2-1	TGTGCCAGCAGTCATATTCGGGATGAGCAGTTCTTC	CASSHIRDEQFF
TRBV3-1	-	few	TRBJ2-7	TGTGCCAGCAGCCAAGTTGAAGGAAGGGAGCAGTACTTC	CASSQVEGREQYF
TRBV28	-	few	TRBJ2-1	TGTGCCAGCAGAACAGGGAGAAATGAGCAGTTCTTC	CASRTGRNEQFF
TRBV6-2/TRBV6-3	TRBD1	many	TRBJ1-1	TGTGCCAGCACTTTACAGGGGGCAGTCACTGAAGCTTTCTTT	CASTLQGAVTEAFF
TRBV27	-	-	TRBJ2-1	TGTGCCAGCCAACAGGGTAGGGCCCATGAGCAGTTCTTC	CASQQGRAHEQFF
TRBV7-8	TRBD1	-	TRBJ1-1	TGTGCCAGCAGCCCCAGAGGTAGGGGGCTCGTCACTGAAGCTTTCTTT	CASSPRGRGLVTEAFF
TRBV20-1	-	-	TRBJ2-5	TGCAGTGCTACCCCCGCCCAGGTCCAAGAGACCCAGTACTTC	CSATPAQVQETQYF
TRBV7-2	-	few	TRBJ2-7	TGTGCCAGCAGCCCCCGGGAGAGGTCCGAGCAGTACTTC	CASSPRERSEQYF
TRBV2	TRBD1	few	TRBJ2-2	TGTGCCAGCAGTGACCGACAGGGTTTCTCCGGGGAGCTGTTTTTT	CASSDRQGFSGELFF
TRBV7-9	-	few	TRBJ1-1	TGTGCCAGCAGCTCCTCAAAAAACGGGGGCACTGAAGCTTTCTTT	CASSSSKNGGTEAFF
TRBV20-1	-	many	TRBJ2-1	TGCAGTGCTACGTCCCTCGGCGGGGGCCTATTGGGAGAGCAGTTCTTC	CSATSLGGGLLGEQFF
TRBV5-4	-	-	TRBJ1-1	TGTGCCAGCAGCAAAGGAGGGGACACTGAAGCTTTCTTT	CASSKGGDTEAFF
TRBV2	-	many	TRBJ1-1	TGTGCCAGCAGCCGGGGACGCACTGAAGCTTTCTTT	CASSRGRTEAFF
TRBV5-1	-	many	TRBJ1-1	TGCGCCAGCAGCTGGGGCGGCCAACCGAACACTGAAGCTTTCTTT	CASSWGGQPNTEAFF
TRBV7-2	-	many	TRBJ2-7	TGTGCCAGCAGCCCCCCGTTTAGCTACGAGCAGTACTTC	CASSPPFSYEQYF
TRBV12-3/TRBV12-4	-	many	TRBJ1-1	TGTGCCAGCGCAAGGGTTTTAGGACCGGGGACTGAAGCTTTCTTT	CASARVLGPGTEAFF
TRBV7-2	-	-	TRBJ1-1	TGTGCCAGCAGTTACGGGGACATTGGGACCCCTGAAGCTTTCTTT	CASSYGDIGTPEAFF
TRBV6-2/TRBV6-3	-	many	TRBJ2-3	TGTGCCAGCAGCCCATTTCAGGCGAGAGATACGCAGTATTTT	CASSPFQARDTQYF